This T cell receptor beta chain was recovered during a study of T cell responses to AZD1222 COVID-19 vaccine. Trimming took 0 bases from V and 7 from J; bases not matched to a gene: 11. The CDR3 covers 16 residues. The germline V gene encodes CDR1 LGHDT and CDR2 YNNKEL (reference sequence). Assay: immunoSEQ multiplex PCR; the TCRdb copy retains only in-frame clones and omits some. The sample has roughly 100,000 clones, about 81% seen once; the top ten hold 14%. The receptor was isolated from an adult who received the AZD1222 COVID-19 vaccine. This chain uses TRBV3-1 (or the pseudogene TRBV3-2) with TRBJ2-5, with 7 bases identical to TRBD2. The sample here was peripheral blood, taken 28 days after the second AZD1222 dose. The CDR3, as DNA: TGTGCCAGCAGCCAAGACCAGCGGGGTCCGCGGGGGACCCAGTACTTC. Amino acids: CASSQDQRGPRGTQYF.